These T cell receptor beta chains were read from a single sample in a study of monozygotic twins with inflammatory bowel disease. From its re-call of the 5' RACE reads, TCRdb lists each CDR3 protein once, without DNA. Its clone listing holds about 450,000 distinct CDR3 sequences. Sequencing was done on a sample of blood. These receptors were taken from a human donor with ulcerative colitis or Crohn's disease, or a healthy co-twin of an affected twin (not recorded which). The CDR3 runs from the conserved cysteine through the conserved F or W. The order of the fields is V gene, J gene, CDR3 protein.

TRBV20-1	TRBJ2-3	CSARLNTDTQYF
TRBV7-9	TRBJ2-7	CASSPGVGAYEQYF
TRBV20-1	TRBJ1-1	CSARDFSHTEAFF
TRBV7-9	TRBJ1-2	CASSLSGLNYGYTF
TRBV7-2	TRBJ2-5	CASSEDGAETQYF
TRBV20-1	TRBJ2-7	CSATPQVSYEQYF
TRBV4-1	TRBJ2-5	CASSLYRTAQETQYF
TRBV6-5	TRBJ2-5	CASSYSQGAQRETQYF
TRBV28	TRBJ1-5	CASSFPTQGARQPQHF
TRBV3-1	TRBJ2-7	CASSQGHRVVVEQYF
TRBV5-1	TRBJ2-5	CASSYGQGAEETQYF
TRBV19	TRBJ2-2	CASCSTSITGELFF
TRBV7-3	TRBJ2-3	CAGSIGTSGRTDTQYF
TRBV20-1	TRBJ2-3	CSARTPGTAADTQYF
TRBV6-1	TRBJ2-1	CASRTGTSGSGKQFF
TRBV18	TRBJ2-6	CASSRQGDGANVLTF
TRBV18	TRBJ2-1	CASSRGGDWKYNEQFF
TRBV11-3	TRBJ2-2	CASSLRTGKTGELFF
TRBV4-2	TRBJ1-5	CASSQAGKGGAFNQPQHF
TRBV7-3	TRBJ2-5	CASSLKAGVETQYF
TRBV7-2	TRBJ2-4	CASSLVPGAPKNIQYF
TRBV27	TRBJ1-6	CASVRDGYGDNSPLHF
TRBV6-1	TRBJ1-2	CASKGQNYGYTF
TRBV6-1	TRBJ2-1	CASSEWSASRPYNEQFF
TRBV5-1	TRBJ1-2	CASSRDRASTDGYTF
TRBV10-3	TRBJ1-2	CATLGGGDYGYTF
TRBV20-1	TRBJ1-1	CSAKSGNTEAFF
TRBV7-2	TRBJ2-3	CASSSSGRASTDTQYF
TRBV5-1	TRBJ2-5	CASSPGGTDQETQYF
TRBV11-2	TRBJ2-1	CASSPGLAGDIQDEQFF
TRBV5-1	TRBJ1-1	CASSSEGQGIGEAFF
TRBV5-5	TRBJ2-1	CASSWGDSGAEQFF
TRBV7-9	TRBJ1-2	CASSLGSGTPVGHGYTF
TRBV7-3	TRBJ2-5	CASSATTGGMETQYF
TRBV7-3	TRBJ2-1	CASSLRGAGVGWNEQFF